Below, 22 T cell receptor beta chains from the same sample are listed, as sequenced in a study of early stage breast cancer tumors. Profiling relied on immunoSEQ multiplex PCR, and the TCRdb table lists in-frame clones only, not all of them. This sample has about 25,000 clones, with 65% to 75% found just once. Sequenced sample: breast tumor tissue. Receptors were obtained from a person aged 60 to 70 with breast cancer.

This clone was recorded only once. The CDR3: CSVGDRFHEQYF. Here the CDR3 DNA reads TGCAGCGTTGGGGACAGATTCCACGAGCAGTACTTC. The rearrangement joins TRBV29-1 to TRBJ2-7, with TRBD1 matching over 7 bases. Germline CDR1 reads SQVTM; CDR2 reads ANQGSEA. Trimming cost V 4 bases and J 5 bases; bases outside gene matches: 5. CDR3 length equals 12 residues.

This clone has a handful of counts. V is TRBV18 and J is TRBJ1-5, with a weak D call TRBD1 (6 bases). V dropped 4 bases and J dropped 3 bases, with 10 bases sitting between them. The germline V gene has CDR1 KGHSH and CDR2 LQKENI. The CDR3 totals 14 residues. In DNA, the CDR3 is TGTGCCAGCTCACAGACAGGCCCCAATCAGCCCCAGCATTTT. Its protein is CASSQTGPNQPQHF.

V gene TRBV13 combines with J gene TRBJ1-1; D is uncertain. CDR3 length: 11 amino acids. V lost 4 bases, J lost 3 bases, and 3 bases lay in between. Germline V gene lookup returns CDR1 PRHDT and CDR2 FYEKMQ (reference sequence). CDR3 in DNA: TGTGCCAGCAGCTCGTACACTGAAGCTTTCTTT. Protein sequence: CASSSYTEAFF.

In DNA form, the CDR3 reads TGTGCCAGCAGCCCTACCGTCGATACGCAGTATTTT. It specifies CASSPTVDTQYF. The rearrangement joins TRBV11-2 to TRBJ2-3; D call uncertain. V dropped 5 bases and J dropped 6 bases, with 9 bases sitting between them. This CDR3 region has 12 residues. Germline CDR1 is SGHAT and CDR2 is FQNNGV.

The V gene is TRBV19, the J gene TRBJ2-1; 11 nucleotides align to TRBD1. The V gene's germline CDR1 is LNHDA and CDR2 SQIVND (reference sequence). V lost 7 bases and J lost 5; bases outside the gene matches: 10. This CDR3 comprises 16 residues. CDR3 protein: CASTSLGTGGHNEQFF. The CDR3 nucleotides are TGTGCCAGTACCTCCCTTGGGACAGGGGGTCACAATGAGCAGTTCTTC.

This chain links TRBV7-9 with TRBJ1-1; 7 nucleotides agree with TRBD1. The CDR3 length is 13 residues. The V and J ends lost 5 bases and 2 bases, in that order; junction bases with no gene match: 2. The germline gives CDR1 SEHNR, CDR2 FQNEAQ (reference sequence). The CDR3 protein is CASSPGGNTEAFF. DNA of the CDR3: TGTGCCAGCAGCCCAGGGGGTAACACTGAAGCTTTCTTT.

The rearrangement joins TRBV5-6 to TRBJ1-2; 8 bases fit TRBD1. There are 16 residues in the CDR3. With 0 bases clipped from V and 2 bases from J, the junction kept 6 bases outside the gene matches. Germline V gene lookup returns CDR1 SGHDT and CDR2 YYEEEE. CDR3 region: CASSLGQGRRNYGYTF. The CDR3 region has the DNA TGTGCCAGCAGCTTGGGACAGGGGAGAAGAAACTATGGCTACACCTTC.

This clone was recorded many times. V usage is TRBV10-1 and J usage is TRBJ2-7, with 7 nucleotides matching TRBD2. This CDR3 is 14 amino acids long. The V segment lost 3 bases and the J segment 3 bases; nucleotides outside the gene matches: 5. Germline V gene data show CDR1 as WNHNN and CDR2 as SYGVQD (reference sequence). This CDR3 reads CASSEGPSGYEQYF. CDR3 in DNA: TGCGCCAGCAGTGAAGGTCCTAGCGGCTACGAGCAGTACTTC.

This clone was detected a few times. This chain links TRBV2 with TRBJ2-3; D uncertain. This CDR3 comprises 15 residues. CDR1 SNHLY and CDR2 FYNNEI come from the germline V gene. Trimming removed 3 bases at V and 0 bases at J, with 10 bases between. The DNA of the CDR3 is TGTGCCAGCAGTGAGCAATCCACTAGCACAGATACGCAGTATTTT. This translates into CASSEQSTSTDTQYF. The variable domain in full, completed from reference TRBV2 and TRBJ2-3, reads EPEVTQTPSHQVTQMGQEVILRCVPISNHLYFYWYRQILGQKVEFLVSFYNNEISEKSEIFDDQFSVERPDGSNFTLKIRSTKLEDSAMYFCASSEQSTSTDTQYFGPGTRLTVL.

This clone was seen only once. This chain links TRBV2 with TRBJ2-5, with a tentative D call TRBD2 (5 bases). Germline assignment: CDR1 SNHLY and CDR2 FYNNEI. With 6 bases removed from V and 4 bases from J, the gap between germline ends came to 12 bases. The CDR3 contains 13 residues. In nucleotides, the CDR3 is TGTGCCAGCAGGGAGCCTAGCCTAGAGACCCAGTACTTC. Protein product: CASREPSLETQYF. Supplemented by reference TRBV2 and TRBJ2-5, the full variable domain reads EPEVTQTPSHQVTQMGQEVILRCVPISNHLYFYWYRQILGQKVEFLVSFYNNEISEKSEIFDDQFSVERPDGSNFTLKIRSTKLEDSAMYFCASREPSLETQYFGPGTRLLVL.

In this sample, this clone turned up a few times. The rearrangement links TRBV29-1 to TRBJ2-1; TRBD2 matches 14 bases. This CDR3 has 18 residues. The V and J ends lost 6 bases and 4 bases, in that order; junction bases with no gene match: 14. Germline CDR1 SQVTM, CDR2 ANQGSEA. CDR3 protein: CSVAGLAGEGKMYNEQFF. CDR3 nucleotide sequence: TGCAGCGTAGCGGGACTAGCGGGAGAAGGAAAAATGTACAATGAGCAGTTCTTC.

This clone has more than one count but fewer than ten. This rearrangement joins TRBV7-2 to TRBJ2-2; 10 bases are a match to TRBD2. Trimming removed 6 bases from V and 1 base from J; junction bases left unmatched: 5. Per germline, CDR1 SGHTA and CDR2 FQGNSA. The CDR3 is 16 residues long. The CDR3 here is CASRYGTSENTGELFF. CDR3 nucleotide sequence: TGTGCCAGCAGATATGGGACTAGCGAGAACACCGGGGAGCTGTTTTTT.

The V gene is TRBV5-4, the J gene TRBJ2-7; tentatively, D is TRBD1 (6 bases). The CDR3 is made up of 15 amino acids. V was clipped by 0 bases and J by 4 bases, with 14 bases between them. Germline V gene sequence: CDR1 SGHNT, CDR2 YYREEE (reference sequence). The CDR3 reads CASSLGAGVEYEQYF. The DNA for the CDR3 is TGTGCCAGCAGCTTGGGCGCAGGGGTTGAATACGAGCAGTACTTC.

V usage is TRBV7-3 and J usage is TRBJ2-7; 10 nucleotides align to TRBD2. This CDR3 is 18 amino acids long. Per germline, CDR1 SGHTA and CDR2 FQGTGA. V shed 1 base and J 5 bases; nucleotides not matched to a gene: 14. The CDR3 loop reads CASSLKSLFRGTSDEQYF. The CDR3 DNA follows: TGTGCCAGCAGCTTAAAATCTTTGTTTCGGGGGACTAGCGACGAGCAGTACTTC. The complete variable domain, with remaining parts taken from reference TRBV7-3 and TRBJ2-7, reads GAGVSQTPSNKVTEKGKYVELRCDPISGHTALYWYRQSLGQGPEFLIYFQGTGAADDSGLPNDRFFAVRPEGSVSTLKIQRTERGDSAVYLCASSLKSLFRGTSDEQYFGPGTRLTVT.

This clone has just a few counts. The V and J genes are TRBV2 and TRBJ2-1; D is unclear. Per the germline V gene, CDR1 is SNHLY and CDR2 is FYNNEI. The CDR3 has 14 amino acids. V dropped 0 bases and J dropped 5 bases, with 8 bases sitting between them. The CDR3 DNA sequence: TGTGCCAGCAGTGAAGCTCGACAAAACAATGAGCAGTTCTTC. This encodes CASSEARQNNEQFF. The variable domain in full, completed from reference TRBV2 and TRBJ2-1, reads EPEVTQTPSHQVTQMGQEVILRCVPISNHLYFYWYRQILGQKVEFLVSFYNNEISEKSEIFDDQFSVERPDGSNFTLKIRSTKLEDSAMYFCASSEARQNNEQFFGPGTRLTVL.

This chain links TRBV11-1 with TRBJ2-7; tentative D call: TRBD1 (5 bases). V was cut by 1 base and J by 4 bases, with 14 bases left in between. The CDR3 loop spans 15 amino acids. Looked up from germline, CDR1 is SGHAT and CDR2 is FQDESV (reference sequence). The CDR3 region has the DNA TGTGCCAGCAGCTTAGGGGGCGCAGGGAAATACGAGCAGTACTTC. Amino acids: CASSLGGAGKYEQYF.

The chain couples TRBV18 to TRBJ2-1, with 9 bases aligning to TRBD1. Germline loops: CDR1 KGHSH, CDR2 LQKENI. V lost 3 bases and J lost 7; bases outside the gene matches: 4. This CDR3 has 14 amino acids. The chain's CDR3 is CASSPGQGMNEQFF. The DNA of the CDR3 is TGTGCCAGCTCACCCGGACAGGGGATGAATGAGCAGTTCTTC.

This chain uses TRBV19 with TRBJ2-5, with TRBD1 matching 9 bases. J gave up 0 bases and V 8 bases, and 7 bases lay outside the gene matches. Germline lookup yields CDR1 LNHDA and CDR2 SQIVND (reference sequence). The CDR3 length is 15 residues. CDR3 DNA sequence: TGTGCCAGTTCCTCGGGACAGGGCTACCAAGAGACCCAGTACTTC. This sequence encodes CASSSGQGYQETQYF.

The chain carries TRBV7-3 and TRBJ2-3; weak D call: TRBD1 (5 bases). The CDR3 sequence is 14 residues long. Germline CDR1 is SGHTA and CDR2 is FQGTGA. V was cut by 2 bases and J by 0 bases, with 6 bases left in between. CDR3 protein: CASSLQGSTDTQYF. The CDR3 bases are TGTGCCAGCAGCTTACAGGGAAGCACAGATACGCAGTATTTT. The entire variable domain, with the rest obtained from reference TRBV7-3 and TRBJ2-3, is as follows: GAGVSQTPSNKVTEKGKYVELRCDPISGHTALYWYRQSLGQGPEFLIYFQGTGAADDSGLPNDRFFAVRPEGSVSTLKIQRTERGDSAVYLCASSLQGSTDTQYFGPGTRLTVL.

The chain joins TRBV6-1 to TRBJ2-7; 8 bases match TRBD2. Germline lookup yields CDR1 MNHNS and CDR2 SASEGT. The V and J ends lost 3 bases and 0 bases, in that order; junction bases with no gene match: 4. The CDR3 is 15 residues long. For the CDR3, the DNA is TGTGCCAGCAGTGACGGACTAGCTTCCTCCTACGAGCAGTACTTC. Translation gives CASSDGLASSYEQYF.

The genes are TRBV29-1 and TRBJ1-4, with TRBD1 matching over 7 bases. The CDR3 sequence is 13 residues long. Unmatched junction bases numbered 6, after V lost 1 base and J lost 10 bases. Germline-derived CDR1 and CDR2 are SQVTM and ANQGSEA. The CDR3: CSVEGLSGGKLFF. The DNA for the CDR3 is TGCAGCGTTGAAGGGCTATCAGGGGGAAAACTGTTTTTT.

This clone was seen only once. The chain's CDR3 is CASRGTGVAGTQYF. CDR3 sequence (DNA): TGCGCCAGCAGGGGGACAGGGGTCGCTGGTACGCAGTATTTT. The V call is TRBV5-1, the J call TRBJ2-3, with 10 nucleotides matching TRBD1. With V trimmed by 5 bases and J by 8 bases, 8 bases remained unmatched. Germline V gene sequence: CDR1 SGHRS, CDR2 YFSETQ. This CDR3 spans 14 amino acids.